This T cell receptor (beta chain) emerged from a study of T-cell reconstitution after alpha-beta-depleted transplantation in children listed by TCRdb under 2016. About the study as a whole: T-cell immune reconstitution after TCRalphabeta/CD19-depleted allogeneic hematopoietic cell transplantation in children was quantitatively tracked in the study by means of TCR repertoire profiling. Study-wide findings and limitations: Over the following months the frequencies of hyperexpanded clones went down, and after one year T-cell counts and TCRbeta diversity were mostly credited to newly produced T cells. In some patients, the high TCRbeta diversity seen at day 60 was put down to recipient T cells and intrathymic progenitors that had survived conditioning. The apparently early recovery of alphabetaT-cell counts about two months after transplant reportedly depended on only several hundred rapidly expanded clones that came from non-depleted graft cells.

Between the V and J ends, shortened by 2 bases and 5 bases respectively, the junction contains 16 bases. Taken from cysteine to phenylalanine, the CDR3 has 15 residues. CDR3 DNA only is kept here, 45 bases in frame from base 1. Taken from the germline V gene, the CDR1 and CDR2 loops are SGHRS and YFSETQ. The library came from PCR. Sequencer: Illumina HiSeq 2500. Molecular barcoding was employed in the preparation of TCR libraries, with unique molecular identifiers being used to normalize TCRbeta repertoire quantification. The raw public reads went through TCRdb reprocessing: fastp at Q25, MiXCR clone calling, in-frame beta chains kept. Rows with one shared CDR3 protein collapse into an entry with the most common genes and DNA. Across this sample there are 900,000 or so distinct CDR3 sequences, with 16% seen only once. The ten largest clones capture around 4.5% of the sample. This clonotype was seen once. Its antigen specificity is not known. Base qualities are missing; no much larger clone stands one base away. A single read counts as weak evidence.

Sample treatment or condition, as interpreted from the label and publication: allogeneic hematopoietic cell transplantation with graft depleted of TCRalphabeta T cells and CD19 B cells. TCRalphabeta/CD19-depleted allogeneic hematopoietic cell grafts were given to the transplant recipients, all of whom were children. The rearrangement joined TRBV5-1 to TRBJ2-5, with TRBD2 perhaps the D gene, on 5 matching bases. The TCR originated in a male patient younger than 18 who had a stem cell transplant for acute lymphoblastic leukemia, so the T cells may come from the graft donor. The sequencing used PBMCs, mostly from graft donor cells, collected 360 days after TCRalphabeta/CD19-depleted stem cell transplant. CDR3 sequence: CASSFRSLPGETQYF. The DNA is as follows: TGCGCCAGCAGCTTTCGTTCCTTGCCGGGGGAGACCCAGTACTTC. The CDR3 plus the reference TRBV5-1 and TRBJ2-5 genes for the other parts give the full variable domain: KAGVTQTPRYLIKTRGQQVTLSCSPISGHRSVSWYQQTPGQGLQFLFEYFSETQRNKGNFPGRFSGRQFSNSRSEMNVSTLELGDSALYLCASSFRSLPGETQYFGPGTRLLVL.